Below, 19 T cell receptor beta chains from the same sample are listed, as sequenced in a study of human T cells and chemical hapten exposure. Time point: pre-sensitization, week 0. Described treatment: therapeutic diphenylcyclopropenone sensitization with weekly scalp DPC. Using its own MiXCR run on the RACE reads, TCRdb lists one record per CDR3 protein. The data show 250,000 to 300,000 distinct CDR3 sequences, roughly 7.7% seen once. Sequenced here: whole blood, sampled in connection with sensitization to the hapten diphenylcyclopropenone (DPC). These receptors were taken from a man between 18 and 29 years old with alopecia areata. Some clones in this sample may be carry-over from other donors' samples.

A few counts support this clonotype. This chain joins TRBV18 and TRBJ2-2; D perhaps matches TRBD2 (5 bases). The CDR3 is made up of 14 amino acids. The germline gives CDR1 KGHSH, CDR2 LQKENI. Trimming took off 4 bases at V and 6 bases at J, with 12 bases between the two ends. CDR3 DNA: TGTGCCAGCTCACTATATCCGGGGTCCGGGGAGCTGTTTTTT. It translates to CASSLYPGSGELFF.

This chain connects TRBV6-8 to TRBJ2-3; 9 bases agree with TRBD1. J lost 4 bases, V lost 3 bases, and 14 bases had no gene match. The CDR3 totals 18 residues. Per germline, CDR1 MNHGY and CDR2 SAAAGT. CDR3 sequence (DNA): TGTGCCAGCAGTTATCTTGGTGAGGGACAGGGTAACGCAGATACGCAGTATTTT. Residues: CASSYLGEGQGNADTQYF.

This clonotype was counted between two and nine times. The V and J genes are TRBV19 and TRBJ2-4, with TRBD1 matching 9 bases. Looked up from germline, CDR1 is LNHDA and CDR2 is SQIVND (reference sequence). V shed 4 bases, J shed 14 bases, and the junction held 3 bases outside the gene matches. This CDR3 region has 11 residues. CDR3 protein: CASSTRDREYF. CDR3 coding DNA: TGTGCCAGTAGTACCCGGGACAGGGAGTACTTC. The variable domain in full, completed from reference TRBV19 and TRBJ2-4, reads DGGITQSPKYLFRKEGQNVTLSCEQNLNHDAMYWYRQDPGQGLRLIYYSQIVNDFQKGDIAEGYSVSREKKESFPLTVTSAQKNPTAFYLCASSTRDREYFGAGTRLSVL.

There are a few counts of this clonotype. V and J are TRBV5-1 and TRBJ1-1; tentative D call: TRBD1 (6 bases). This CDR3 is built from 15 residues. Germline V gives CDR1 SGHRS, CDR2 YFSETQ. Between the trimmed V and J ends, which lost 8 bases and 0 bases, there was a span of 17 bases. CDR3 amino acids: CASYLGQQMNTEAFF. For the CDR3, the DNA is TGCGCCAGTTACCTTGGACAGCAAATGAACACTGAAGCTTTCTTT.

V and J are TRBV18 and TRBJ1-3; TRBD1 matches at 7 bases. Germline lookup yields CDR1 KGHSH and CDR2 LQKENI. The CDR3 is 17 residues long. Germline trimming cut 6 bases from V and 2 bases from J; bases unmatched to any gene: 13. The CDR3, as DNA: TGTGCCAGCTCTCGGGGTACCAGGGGGACTACTGGAAACACCATATATTTT. It codes for CASSRGTRGTTGNTIYF.

This clonotype appeared a few times. V is TRBV27 and J is TRBJ1-1; perhaps TRBD1 as D (6 bases). V lost 2 bases, J lost 4 bases, and 17 bases lay in between. The germline V gene has CDR1 MNHEY and CDR2 SMNVEV (reference sequence). The CDR3 consists of 16 residues. CDR3 coding DNA: TGTGCCAGCAGTTTAATGCCAGGGGCGGCGGGCACTGAAGCTTTCTTT. Translation gives CASSLMPGAAGTEAFF.

The chain recombines TRBV2 with TRBJ2-5; a weak D match, TRBD2 (6 bases). CDR3 length: 17 residues. CDR1 is SNHLY and CDR2 is FYNNEI in the germline V gene. Trimming took 7 bases from V and 1 from J, leaving 22 bases between them. CDR3 loop: CASNPTTGSGVQETQYF. The CDR3 DNA reads as TGTGCCAGCAACCCTACCACAGGTAGCGGAGTCCAAGAGACCCAGTACTTC.

The V gene is TRBV10-3, the J gene TRBJ2-3, with TRBD1 matching over 8 bases. The CDR3 spans 13 residues. CDR1 ENHRY and CDR2 SYGVKD come from the germline V gene. Germline trimming cut 11 bases from V and 2 bases from J; bases unmatched to any gene: 6. CDR3 protein: CASGTGSTDTQYF. Here the CDR3 DNA reads TGTGCCTCCGGGACAGGATCCACAGATACGCAGTATTTT.

Note on this clonotype: The CDR3 does not close with the conserved phenylalanine or tryptophan, likely indicating a read error. V usage is TRBV7-8 and J usage is TRBJ1-5; 7 positions agree with TRBD1. CDR1 and CDR2 (germline): SGHVS, FQNEAQ. The CDR3 loop spans 15 amino acids. Trimming took 1 base from V and 2 from J; bases not matched to a gene: 2. The CDR3 sequence: CASSLGDRGNQPQHL. The CDR3 DNA reads as TGTGCCAGCAGCTTAGGAGACAGGGGCAATCAGCCCCAGCATTTA.

In this sample, this clonotype turned up a few times. The V gene is TRBV4-3, the J gene TRBJ2-3, with TRBD2 identical over 7 bases. CDR1 LGHNA and CDR2 YSLEER come from the germline V gene. Germline trimming cut 2 bases from V and 0 bases from J; bases unmatched to any gene: 5. CDR3 length: 16 residues. The CDR3 DNA reads as TGCGCCAGCAGCCAAACCCCGGGACTAAGCACAGATACGCAGTATTTT. It translates to CASSQTPGLSTDTQYF.

This clonotype turned up a few times. The chain couples TRBV4-1 to TRBJ1-4, with D perhaps TRBD1 (5 bases). This CDR3 is built from 17 residues. Trimming cost V 3 bases and J 2 bases, with 16 bases left between them. Germline values: CDR1 MGHRA, CDR2 YSYEKL. As DNA, the CDR3 is TGCGCCAGCAGCCACAGTACCCCGGGGGGGACTAATGAAAAACTGTTTTTT. It translates to CASSHSTPGGTNEKLFF.

The chain couples TRBV6-5 to TRBJ1-4; D may be TRBD1 (5 bases). CDR3 size: 16 residues. The germline V gene has CDR1 MNHEY and CDR2 SVGAGI. The V end lost 2 bases, the J end lost 2 bases, and 12 bases lay between the germline ends. CDR3 sequence: CASSYRSGSTNEKLFF. DNA of the CDR3: TGTGCCAGCAGTTACCGGTCAGGGTCGACTAATGAAAAACTGTTTTTT.

This clonotype was recorded a few times. The V and J genes are TRBV12-3 or TRBV12-4 and TRBJ2-1; 13 nucleotides align to TRBD2. The CDR3 has 15 residues. The V gene end was trimmed by 4 bases and the J gene end by 5 bases; junction bases not matched to a gene: 2. As DNA, the CDR3 is TGTGCCAGCAGTTCCGGGACTAGCGGGAACAATGAGCAGTTCTTC. It is translated as CASSSGTSGNNEQFF.

This clonotype was seen only a few times. The chain is built from TRBV12-3 or TRBV12-4 and TRBJ1-2, with 7 bases that match TRBD1. The CDR3 is 15 residues long. The V and J ends lost 1 base and 6 bases, in that order; junction bases with no gene match: 8. The DNA of the CDR3 is TGTGCCAGCAGTTTAGGGACAGGTTCTCGGGATGGCTACACCTTC. Translating gives CASSLGTGSRDGYTF.

The chain links TRBV6-2 or TRBV6-3 to TRBJ1-2, with D possibly being TRBD1 (6 bases). Trimming removed 1 base from V and 3 bases from J, with 12 bases in between. From germline, CDR1 is MNHEY and CDR2 SVGEGT. CDR3 length equals 15 residues. The CDR3 protein is CASSYLLGADYGYTF. The CDR3 region has the DNA TGTGCCAGCAGTTACTTGCTGGGGGCGGACTATGGCTACACCTTC.

This clonotype was counted between two and nine times. The chain has TRBV7-3 and TRBJ2-1; TRBD2 agrees at 11 bases. Germline V gene lookup returns CDR1 SGHTA and CDR2 FQGTGA. V dropped 4 bases and J dropped 6; count of bases not matched to a gene: 5. This CDR3 region has 15 residues. The CDR3 loop reads CASSSTSGGRNEQFF. The DNA of the CDR3 is TGTGCCAGCAGCTCCACTAGCGGGGGACGCAATGAGCAGTTCTTC.

This clonotype came up a few times. V is TRBV12-5 and J is TRBJ1-4, with a possible D match to TRBD1 (5 bases). This CDR3 is 17 amino acids long. Germline CDR1 is LGHNT and CDR2 is FRNRAP. With 0 bases removed from V and 8 bases from J, the gap between germline ends came to 19 bases. CDR3 region: CASGLVPGRGVREKLFF. CDR3 sequence (DNA): TGTGCTAGTGGTTTGGTTCCCGGGAGAGGGGTACGGGAAAAACTGTTTTTT.

This clonotype occurred many times. This chain connects TRBV2 to TRBJ1-5; 7 bases are shared with TRBD1. V shed 6 bases and J 3 bases; nucleotides not matched to a gene: 5. Germline V gene lookup returns CDR1 SNHLY and CDR2 FYNNEI. There are 14 residues in the CDR3. The CDR3 here is CASRGGGLNQPQHF. In DNA, the CDR3 is TGTGCCAGCAGAGGGGGCGGACTCAATCAGCCCCAGCATTTT.

This clonotype was counted only a few times. The CDR3 sequence is CASSLGWEAKNIQYF. The DNA for the CDR3 is TGTGCCAGCAGTTTAGGTTGGGAGGCCAAAAACATTCAGTACTTC. V is TRBV12-3 or TRBV12-4 and J is TRBJ2-4, with a tentative D call TRBD2 (5 bases). Deletions cut 1 base from V and 1 base from J, with 8 bases between. This CDR3 is built from 15 residues.